These 2 T cell receptor beta chains were sequenced from one sample in a study of CD8+ T cells in alopecia areata. RNA was isolated and reverse transcribed to cDNA, the sequencing template. The protocol was immunoSEQ multiplex PCR, while the TCRdb copy is restricted to in-frame clones and leaves out a portion. Of some 210,000 clones in the sample, just over 65% were seen once. Treatment defined: oral pan-JAK inhibitor, 5-10 mg twice daily. The sample was CD4+ T cells sorted from blood, taken at week 44, from a patient treated with tofacitinib. The source of these receptors is a human donor with alopecia areata.

The V gene is TRBV18, the J gene TRBJ1-1; D remains ambiguous. With 3 bases removed from V and 0 bases from J, the gap between germline ends came to 5 bases. Per germline, CDR1 KGHSH and CDR2 LQKENI. The CDR3 contains 13 residues. The CDR3 DNA sequence: TGTGCCAGCTCACCGTCCCTGAACACTGAAGCTTTCTTT. This codes for CASSPSLNTEAFF.

CDR3 sequence reads: CASSSSPGRETQYF. Here the CDR3 DNA reads TGCGCCAGCAGCTCCTCTCCGGGGCGGGAGACCCAGTACTTC. This chain connects TRBV5-1 to TRBJ2-5, with D perhaps matching TRBD1 or TRBD2 (5 bases each). The CDR3 length is 14 residues. With 3 bases removed from V and 5 bases from J, the gap between germline ends came to 14 bases. Looked up from germline, CDR1 is SGHRS and CDR2 is YFSETQ.